This record looks at one T cell receptor beta chain sequence and its context. The antigen is undetermined. The germline V and J ends were trimmed by 10 bases and 0 bases, with 13 bases remaining between them. This CDR3 is built from 15 residues. Looked up from germline, CDR1 is LNHDA and CDR2 is SQIVND (reference sequence). The data stem from a study of Ad26.COV2.S vaccination and SARS-CoV-2 variants. Findings and caveats of the study: Spike-specific TCR breadth was greater in vaccine than placebo recipients. Responses of T cells in total may have been underestimated by the TCR breadth and depth analyses. The breadth of spike-specific CD8+ and CD4+ T cell responses after vaccination was reportedly substantial. Researchers reported similar non-spike TCR breadth in vaccine and placebo recipients.

TCRdb's copy holds only in-frame clones and misses some; the assay was immunoSEQ multiplex PCR. The table has roughly 100,000 clones, roughly 75% seen once; the top ten hold 17%. The chain employs TRBV19 and TRBJ1-6; no clear D gene. The material was peripheral blood, obtained after recovery from COVID-19. The TCR was taken from a human donor who had recovered from COVID-19. The CDR3 bases are TGTGCCACTCACCCGAGAAACTCCTATAATTCACCCCTCCACTTT. This sequence encodes CATHPRNSYNSPLHF.